This T cell receptor beta chain was recorded in a study of T cells expressing NK-cell markers. About the research overall: In sorted CD3+CD56+NKG2C+, CD3+CD56+NKG2C- and CD3+CD56-NKG2C+ T cells, TCR beta repertoires were obtained.

TCRdb reworked the 5' RACE reads into one entry per CDR3 protein, no DNA. The sample table sets out under 500,000 distinct CDR3 sequences. In germline, CDR1 is MGHDK, CDR2 SYGVNS. This CDR3 region has 15 residues. The source of this sequence is a woman between 18 and 70 years old in good health. The chain links TRBV25-1 to TRBJ2-2; TCRdb's assignment of TRBD2 cannot be checked, as there is no DNA. Sequenced sample: blood T cells: a sorted CD56 or NKG2C T cell subset, CD4+ or CD8+ T cells, or bulk PBMC T cells (not recorded which). The CDR3 sequence is CASSDTSRNTGELFF.